Below, 22 T cell receptor beta chains from the same sample are listed, as sequenced in a study of human T cells and chemical hapten exposure. MiXCR was run by TCRdb on the 5' RACE reads, yielding one entry per CDR3 protein. The table includes approximately 140,000 distinct CDR3 sequences, around 4% detected once. Sequencing started from total RNA isolated from unfractionated whole blood. These receptors all stem from a female donor in good health.

This clonotype was observed many times. J is TRBJ1-5 and V is TRBV24-1; D not certain. V lost 4 bases to trimming and J lost 5 bases, with 20 bases between them. The CDR3 is 17 amino acids. CDR1 KGHDR and CDR2 SFDVKD come from the germline V gene. The DNA for the CDR3 is TGTGCCACCAGTGAATCGTTGGAGCAGGTAAACCATCAGCCCCAGCATTTT. Translation: CATSESLEQVNHQPQHF.

This clonotype was observed many times. The genes are TRBV6-2 or TRBV6-3 and TRBJ2-1, with TRBD2 matching 10 bases. This CDR3 has 17 residues. The germline V gene has CDR1 MNHEY and CDR2 SVGEGT. V gave up 2 bases and J gave up 4 bases; unmatched junction bases: 8. CDR3 in amino acids: CASSYGRERGGYNEQFF. The CDR3 nucleotides read TGTGCCAGCAGTTACGGAAGGGAGCGGGGGGGATACAATGAGCAGTTCTTC.

At least ten counts were recorded for this clonotype. This chain connects TRBV2 to TRBJ2-7; D uncertain. CDR1 is SNHLY, CDR2 FYNNEI, per germline. Trimming took off 10 bases at V and 3 bases at J, with 13 bases between the two ends. CDR3 length: 12 residues. The CDR3 DNA reads as TGTGCCACCCGGCCCGGCAGCTACGAGCAGTACTTC. Translating gives CATRPGSYEQYF.

There are many counts of this clonotype. The chain is built from TRBV6-2 or TRBV6-3 and TRBJ1-3, with a weak D call TRBD1 (5 bases). The CDR3 is 14 residues long. The ends were cut back, 5 bases at V and 4 bases at J, with 12 bases in the middle. The germline gives CDR1 MNHEY, CDR2 SVGEGT. The CDR3 DNA is TGTGCCAGCAGTCGAGGGGAGTACGGAAACACCATATATTTT. Translated, it gives CASSRGEYGNTIYF.

This clonotype was observed a handful of times. Its ends do not fully match the called genes, so a read error is possible. V gene TRBV9 combines with J gene TRBJ1-6, with TRBD1 identical over 7 bases. Germline V CDR1 and CDR2: SGDLS, YYNGEE. This CDR3 contains 17 residues. CDR3 sequence (DNA): TGTGCCAGCAGCACAACGGGACAGAGCTCCTATAATGCACCCCTCCACTTT. Encoded protein: CASSTTGQSSYNAPLHF.

This clonotype appeared many times. The chain uses TRBV11-1 and TRBJ2-7; the D gene is possibly TRBD1 (5 bases). The ends were cut back, 3 bases at V and 2 bases at J, with 11 bases in the middle. Germline CDR1 is SGHAT and CDR2 is FQDESV (reference sequence). There are 14 residues in the CDR3. DNA for the CDR3: TGTGCCAGCAGCTTCGTTCCAGGGCCCTACGAGCAGTACTTC. Translating it yields CASSFVPGPYEQYF. The whole variable domain, filled in from reference TRBV11-1 and TRBJ2-7, reads EAEVAQSPRYKITEKSQAVAFWCDPISGHATLYWYRQILGQGPELLVQFQDESVVDDSQLPKDRFSAERLKGVDSTLKIQPAELGDSAMYLCASSFVPGPYEQYFGPGTRLTVT.

This clonotype was recorded many times. V is TRBV24-1 and J is TRBJ2-2; TRBD1 matches at 9 bases. Germline V gene data show CDR1 as KGHDR and CDR2 as SFDVKD. The CDR3 loop spans 16 amino acids. The V and J ends lost 3 bases and 6 bases, in that order; junction bases with no gene match: 7. CDR3 sequence (DNA): TGTGCCACCAGTGATGCCGGGACAGGGAATGCCGGGGAGCTGTTTTTT. Protein product: CATSDAGTGNAGELFF.

This clonotype has a count of ten or more. This rearrangement joins TRBV5-4 to TRBJ2-3; D possibly uses TRBD1 or TRBD2 (5 bases each). Trimming removed 6 bases at V and 0 bases at J, with 14 bases between. Per germline, CDR1 SGHNT and CDR2 YYREEE (reference sequence). This CDR3 has 15 amino acids. In DNA form, the CDR3 reads TGTGCCAGCAAGCAAAGGGGACGAAGCACAGATACGCAGTATTTT. Residues: CASKQRGRSTDTQYF.

Many counts were recorded for this clonotype. This chain joins TRBV10-3 and TRBJ2-7; D gene unclear. The germline CDR1 and CDR2 sequences are ENHRY and SYGVKD. Trimming took off 2 bases at V and 3 bases at J, with 5 bases between the two ends. The CDR3 loop spans 12 amino acids. CDR3 region: CAISETDYEQYF. The DNA for the CDR3 is TGTGCCATCAGTGAGACCGACTACGAGCAGTACTTC.

This clonotype came up many times. The rearrangement joins TRBV20-1 to TRBJ1-2, with unresolved D. The V end lost 2 bases, the J end lost 5 bases, and 9 bases lay between the germline ends. The length of the CDR3 is 12 residues. The germline CDR1 and CDR2 sequences are DFQATT and SNEGSKA (reference sequence). The CDR3 DNA is TGCAGTGCTAGATTCTCACAGTATGGCTACACCTTC. Protein product: CSARFSQYGYTF.

This sequence joins TRBV7-9 and TRBJ1-2; D unresolved. Germline-derived CDR1 and CDR2 are SEHNR and FQNEAQ (reference sequence). Trimming stripped 3 bases from V and 8 bases from J, with 22 bases between. The CDR3 sequence is 16 residues long. The CDR3 region is CASSFNWQAALKGYTF. The CDR3 DNA follows: TGTGCCAGCAGCTTCAACTGGCAGGCGGCTTTGAAGGGCTACACCTTC.

This clonotype was detected ten times or more. The chain recombines TRBV6-2 or TRBV6-3 with TRBJ2-5; no reliable D call. The V end was cut by 3 bases, the J end by 0 bases, with 8 bases between. The germline CDR1 and CDR2 sequences are MNHEY and SVGEGT. CDR3 length: 14 amino acids. The CDR3 bases are TGTGCCAGCAGTTATCTTACGTACCAAGAGACCCAGTACTTC. Translation: CASSYLTYQETQYF.

This clonotype appeared many times. The rearrangement uses TRBV18 and TRBJ2-1; D unresolved. The CDR3 contains 15 residues. Germline assignment: CDR1 KGHSH and CDR2 LQKENI. With 3 bases removed from V and 0 bases from J, the gap between germline ends came to 9 bases. The CDR3, as DNA: TGTGCCAGCTCACCTATGGCGGCCTCCTACAATGAGCAGTTCTTC. Translated, it gives CASSPMAASYNEQFF.

This clonotype showed up many times. J is TRBJ1-3 and V is TRBV7-2; D is undetermined. Trimming cost V 2 bases and J 0 bases, with 2 bases left between them. The CDR3 is 13 amino acids. CDR1 SGHTA and CDR2 FQGNSA come from the germline V gene. Written as DNA, the CDR3 is TGTGCCAGCAGCTTAAACTCTGGAAACACCATATATTTT. It codes for CASSLNSGNTIYF.

This clonotype occurred many times. The chain is built from TRBV29-1 and TRBJ2-2; D is unresolved. Germline V gives CDR1 SQVTM, CDR2 ANQGSEA. V was clipped by 5 bases and J by 1 base, with 5 bases between them. The CDR3 sequence is 12 residues long. For the CDR3, the DNA is TGCAGCGTTCACAAGAACACCGGGGAGCTGTTTTTT. This encodes CSVHKNTGELFF.

This clonotype occurred many times. The junction shows a germline mismatch at one end, possibly a read error. The V gene is TRBV6-5, the J gene TRBJ1-5; 9 nucleotides line up with TRBD1. Per germline, CDR1 MNHEY and CDR2 SVGAGI. This CDR3 is 14 amino acids long. CDR3 in amino acids: CASSPGQGNLPQHF. The CDR3 DNA reads TGTGCCAGCAGCCCAGGACAGGGGAATCTGCCCCAGCATTTT.

This clonotype was observed many times. DNA of the CDR3: TGTGCCAGCAGACCCTTCAGGGGGCCCAATAGCACAGATACGCAGTATTTT. It translates to CASRPFRGPNSTDTQYF. The chain links TRBV12-3 or TRBV12-4 to TRBJ2-3, with TRBD1 identical over 8 bases. The V gene end was trimmed by 6 bases and the J gene end by 0 bases; junction bases not matched to a gene: 11. This CDR3 has 17 residues.

In regard to this clonotype: A much more abundant neighbour one base away suggests this may be a read error. The V and J genes are TRBV5-5 and TRBJ2-2; the match to TRBD2 covers 10 bases. The CDR3 contains 19 residues. The germline V gene has CDR1 SGHKS and CDR2 YYEKEE (reference sequence). Trimming at V came to 1 base and at J to 0 bases, leaving 9 bases not matched to a gene. The CDR3 DNA reads as TGTGCCAGCAGCTTGTACCCTAGCGGGGGCACCACGAACACCGGGGAGCTGTTTTTT. This encodes CASSLYPSGGTTNTGELFF.

There are many counts of this clonotype. The chain recombines TRBV5-5 with TRBJ1-1; possible D gene TRBD1, 5 bases. V lost 4 bases to trimming and J lost 7 bases, with 14 bases between them. CDR1 SGHKS and CDR2 YYEKEE come from the germline V gene (reference sequence). The CDR3 consists of 13 residues. This CDR3 is CASSMGLGGEAFF. The CDR3 DNA reads TGTGCCAGCAGCATGGGGTTGGGGGGTGAAGCTTTCTTT. The variable domain in full, completed from reference TRBV5-5 and TRBJ1-1, reads DAGVTQSPTHLIKTRGQQVTLRCSPISGHKSVSWYQQVLGQGPQFIFQYYEKEERGRGNFPDRFSARQFPNYSSELNVNALLLGDSALYLCASSMGLGGEAFFGQGTRLTVV.

This clonotype was picked up a small number of times. The CDR3 sequence: CASLRGGSTDTQYF. In DNA form, the CDR3 reads TGTGCCAGCCTGCGGGGGGGGAGCACAGATACGCAGTATTTT. The chain employs TRBV9 and TRBJ2-3; TRBD2 matches 9 bases. V lost 7 bases, J lost 0 bases, and 3 bases stayed unmatched. Germline loops: CDR1 SGDLS, CDR2 YYNGEE. The CDR3 loop spans 14 amino acids.

This clonotype was recorded at least ten times. The chain employs TRBV18 and TRBJ1-6; 7 nucleotides match TRBD1. This CDR3 comprises 16 residues. Germline V gene sequence: CDR1 KGHSH, CDR2 LQKENI. V gave up 3 bases and J gave up 7 bases; unmatched junction bases: 9. The CDR3 is CASSPRNRGNNSPLHF. The CDR3 DNA sequence: TGTGCCAGCTCACCTCGAAACAGGGGTAACAATTCACCCCTCCACTTT.

This clonotype has only a few counts. The V and J genes are TRBV5-4 and TRBJ2-7, with 7 bases that match TRBD2. This CDR3 contains 16 residues. Germline CDR1 is SGHNT and CDR2 is YYREEE (reference sequence). Losses at the gene ends were 4 bases for V and 1 base for J; bases not matched to a gene: 11. The CDR3 is CASSPGGASGSYEQYF. The DNA of the CDR3 is TGTGCCAGCAGCCCTGGCGGGGCTAGCGGTTCCTACGAGCAGTACTTC.